The clone carrying this T cell receptor (beta chain) came up many times. TCR beta VDJ combinations and CDR3 sequences were profiled from genomic DNA. TCRdb called the reads again in MiXCR, with one record for every CDR3 protein. The sample holds more than 95,000 distinct CDR3 sequences, 40% seen once. In patients chosen for sequencing, flow cytometry had shown CD8+CD57+ cell expansion. This CDR3 comprises 16 residues. Looked up from germline, CDR1 is LNHDA and CDR2 is SQIVND (reference sequence). The V end lost 2 bases, the J end lost 4 bases, and 17 bases lay between the germline ends. This entry comes from a study of CD8+CD57+ T cells in acquired aplastic anemia.

This chain joins TRBV19 and TRBJ1-1, with D possibly TRBD1 on 5 matching bases. Sequencing was done on a sample of sorted CD4+, CD8+, or CD8+CD57+ T cells (not recorded which) from PBMCs. This receptor was taken from a human donor with aplastic anemia. The CDR3 loop reads CASSISGTLTATEAFF. Written as DNA, the CDR3 is TGTGCCAGTAGTATATCCGGGACCCTAACCGCCACTGAAGCTTTCTTT. The full variable domain, completed using reference TRBV19 and TRBJ1-1, is DGGITQSPKYLFRKEGQNVTLSCEQNLNHDAMYWYRQDPGQGLRLIYYSQIVNDFQKGDIAEGYSVSREKKESFPLTVTSAQKNPTAFYLCASSISGTLTATEAFFGQGTRLTVV.